This T cell receptor (beta chain) came from a study of blood T cell repertoires in COVID-19. Study overall: Researchers got acute and convalescent COVID-19 samples from the United States, Italy and Spain. T cells, B-cell-depleted T cells, or PBMCs supplied cDNA or gDNA.

There are 13 residues in the CDR3. CDR1 and CDR2 from the germline V gene are SGHVS and FNYEAQ. Trimming left V 3 bases short and J 7 bases short, with 12 bases between. Enrolment of Seattle patients took place during active infection, and they were followed longitudinally. Authors' processing steps: Reference gene primer amplification in the assay estimated nucleated cell counts. Data came from immunoSEQ multiplex PCR; TCRdb stores just in-frame clones and leaves some out. Clone size and V and J calls were adopted from that table, with D and trimming inferred from the DNA. The sample records 250,000 or so clones, over 90% being singletons.

Material: peripheral blood. V usage is TRBV7-6 and J usage is TRBJ1-1; unclear D gene. The TCR sequence derives from a man aged 30-40 years with COVID-19, enrolled during active disease. CDR3 nucleotide sequence: TGTGCCAGCAGCTTTAAGGAGGGAAGTGAAGCTTTCTTT. It codes for CASSFKEGSEAFF.